The sequence of this T cell receptor beta chain was determined in a study of beta chain features in type 1 diabetes. What was sequenced were expressed TCRB transcripts, since all of the isolated RNA had been reverse transcribed. Method: immunoSEQ multiplex PCR; TCRdb's copy keeps in-frame clones and lacks some. The data show 900,000 or so clones, 17% seen once. Overall study results and limits: Researchers caution that PCR might favor shorter templates, equally among patients and controls. Fewer junction insertions and more nucleotide deletions appeared in type 1 diabetes patients.

This CDR3 has 11 amino acids. V lost 6 bases and J 3 bases, leaving 3 bases between the germline ends. From germline, CDR1 is ENHRY and CDR2 SYGVKD. This clone was counted only a few times. The antigen is undetermined. Populations isolated by sorting all had purity greater than 98%. The receptor comes from a woman between 18 and 29 years old in good health. The genes are TRBV10-3 and TRBJ1-3, with unresolved D. The sequenced sample consisted of naive CD4+ T cells from blood. CDR3 sequence reads: CAIRDGNTIYF. The CDR3 DNA reads as TGTGCCATCAGGGATGGAAACACCATATATTTT.